Below, one T cell receptor beta chain is given with its context. Its antigen is not yet known. Base qualities are missing; no much larger clone stands one base away. This specimen comes from a study of blood T cell repertoires in COVID-19 (dated by TCRdb to 2018 to 2021). In terms of the full investigation: Samples covering the acute and convalescent phases of COVID-19 were provided by collaborators in the United States, Italy and Spain. The prospective study material was composed of cDNA or gDNA derived from T cells, B-cell-depleted T cells, or PBMCs. The dataset comprised deeply sampled blood TCRbeta repertoires from subjects exposed to, actively infected with, or recovered from COVID-19. The repertoires were released in a freely available public database intended as a resource for research on the immune response to SARS-CoV-2. Samples were obtained from the ongoing ImmuneRACE study (first 160 participants) and from approximately 1,200 subjects provided by 6 global collaborators. Sample metadata almost always included a de-identified subject ID, COVID-19 status, age in years and sex. Where HLA class I and class II types were available, the types were taken from metadata supplied by the sample provider, not from assay-based typing. Study-wide conclusions, independent of this receptor: The amount of clinical and demographic metadata varied by source and participant and was provided uncurated.

TCRbeta CDR3 regions were amplified from genomic DNA using the immunoSEQ Assay, a bias-controlled multiplex PCR. From the authors' description of their analysis: Within the assay, amplification of reference gene primers was used to estimate how many nucleated cells each sample contained. Sequence reads were collapsed and filtered to measure the absolute abundance of every unique TCRbeta CDR3 rearrangement. For each sample, productive Simpson clonality was calculated by taking the square root of Simpson's diversity index across productive rearrangements. Not all clones reach the TCRdb copy of this immuneACCESS table, which keeps in-frame sequences only. Checked studies attribute under half of the gap to unresolved V genes and leave the rest unexplained. V, J and clone size are taken as reported in that table, and D and trimming were inferred from the DNA itself. Across this sample there are approximately 270,000 clones, with approximately 88% seen only once. Roughly 6% of the sample is in the top ten clones.

CDR1 is given as MNHEY and CDR2 as SVGEGT, both from the germline V gene. V and J lose 2 bases and 9 bases, and a span of 18 bases separates them. The CDR3 numbers 15 residues from cysteine through phenylalanine. CDR3 DNA only is kept here, 45 bases in frame from base 1. At one collaborating source in Seattle, patients were enrolled during active infection and were followed longitudinally through the course of disease. Each collaborating institution followed its own protocols to collect whole blood in K2EDTA tubes. For TCRbeta analysis, collaborators shipped samples in one of three forms: frozen whole blood, isolated PBMCs, or DNA extracted from either of those sample types.

This sequence originates from a woman younger than 45 with COVID-19, enrolled during active disease. The receptor chain draws on TRBV6-2 or TRBV6-3 and TRBJ2-3, and possibly TRBD2, on 6 matching bases. The sample consisted of peripheral blood. The nucleotides read TGTGCCAGCAGTTACCACTCATGGAGGGATGAGACGCAGTATTTT. This is translated as CASSYHSWRDETQYF.